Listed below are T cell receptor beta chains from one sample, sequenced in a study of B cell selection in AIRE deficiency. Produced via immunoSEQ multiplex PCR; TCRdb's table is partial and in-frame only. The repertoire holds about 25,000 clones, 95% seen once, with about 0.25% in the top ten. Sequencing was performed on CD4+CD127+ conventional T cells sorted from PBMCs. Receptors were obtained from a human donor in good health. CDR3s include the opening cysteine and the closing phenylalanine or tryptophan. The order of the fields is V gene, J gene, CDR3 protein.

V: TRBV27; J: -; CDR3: CASRRSGSYEQYF
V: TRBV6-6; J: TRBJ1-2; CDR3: CASSYSQGNYGYTF
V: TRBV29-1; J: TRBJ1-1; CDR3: CSGNQGGTAKTEAFF
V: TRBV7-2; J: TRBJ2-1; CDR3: CASSSDGRDNNEQFF
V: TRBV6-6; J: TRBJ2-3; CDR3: CASSYGRARTDTQYF
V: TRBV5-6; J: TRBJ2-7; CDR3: CASSLDRGPEQYF
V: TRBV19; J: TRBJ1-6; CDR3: CASSIPFSGGRKKGESSYNSPLHF
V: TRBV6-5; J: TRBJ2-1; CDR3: CASRTGGGPYNEQFF
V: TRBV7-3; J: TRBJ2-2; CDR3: CASSLNGLAGAGELFF
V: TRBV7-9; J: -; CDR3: CASSQQIGRGGQVFEQYF
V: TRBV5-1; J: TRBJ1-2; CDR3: CASSSADRAGYGYTF
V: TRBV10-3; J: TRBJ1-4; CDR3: CAISETGDHEKLFF
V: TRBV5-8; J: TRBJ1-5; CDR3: CASSIQDRAFSNQPQHF
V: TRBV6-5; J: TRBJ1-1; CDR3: CASRKTSQGREAFF
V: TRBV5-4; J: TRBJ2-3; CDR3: CASSLGGISSDTQYF
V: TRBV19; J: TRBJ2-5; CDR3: CASSTLQGSQQGETQYF
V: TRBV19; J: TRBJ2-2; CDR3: CASSIDRASGVWELFF
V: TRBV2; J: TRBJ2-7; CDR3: CASSLDTSYEQYF
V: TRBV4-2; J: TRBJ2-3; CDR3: CASSQNFGLSTDTQYF
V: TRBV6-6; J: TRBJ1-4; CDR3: CASKGFNEKLFF
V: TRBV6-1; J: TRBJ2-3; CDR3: CASKVTGSGDTQYF
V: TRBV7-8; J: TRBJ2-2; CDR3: CASSLRRVAGELFF
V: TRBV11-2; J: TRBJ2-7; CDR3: CASSLFGFNTYEQYF
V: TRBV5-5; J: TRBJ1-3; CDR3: CARTGLMGNTIYF
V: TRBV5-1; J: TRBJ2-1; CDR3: CASSLVQLSYNEQFF
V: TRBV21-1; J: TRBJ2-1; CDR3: CASSKSDSLNEQFF
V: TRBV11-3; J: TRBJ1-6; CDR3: CASSLPSGGYSPLHF
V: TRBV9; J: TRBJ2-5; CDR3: CASSPGMRSETQYF
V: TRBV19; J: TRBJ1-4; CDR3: CATFGGNLSNEKLFF
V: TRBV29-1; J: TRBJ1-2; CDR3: CSVEEGTGGGYTF
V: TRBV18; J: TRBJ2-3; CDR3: CASSADGPNYTQYF
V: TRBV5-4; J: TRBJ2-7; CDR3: CASSLGRTGGYEQYF
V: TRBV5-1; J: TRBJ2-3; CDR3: CASSFGQGPDTQYF
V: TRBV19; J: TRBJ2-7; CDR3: CASSTSGTTVYEQYF
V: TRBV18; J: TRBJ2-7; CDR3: CASSPYSTGAGYEQYF
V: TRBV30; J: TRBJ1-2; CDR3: CAWSEYEPRGYGYTF
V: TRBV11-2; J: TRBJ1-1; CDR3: CASSLAGLNTEAFF
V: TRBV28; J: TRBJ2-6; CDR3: CASSRPGSGANVLTF
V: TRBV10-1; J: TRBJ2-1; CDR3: CASSERDPRVNEQFF
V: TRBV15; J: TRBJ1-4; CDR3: CATSRSPGQGGEKLFF
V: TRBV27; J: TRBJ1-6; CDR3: CASRRLDSLGSPLHF